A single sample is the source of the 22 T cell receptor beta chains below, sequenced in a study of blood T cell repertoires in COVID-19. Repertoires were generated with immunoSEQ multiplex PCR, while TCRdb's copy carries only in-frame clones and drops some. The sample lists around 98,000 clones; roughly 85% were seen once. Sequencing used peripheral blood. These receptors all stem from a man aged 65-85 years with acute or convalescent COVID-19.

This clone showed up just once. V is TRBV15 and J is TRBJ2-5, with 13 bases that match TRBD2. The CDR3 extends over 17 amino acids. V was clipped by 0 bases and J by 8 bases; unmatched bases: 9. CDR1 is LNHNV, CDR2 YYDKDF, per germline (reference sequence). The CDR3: CATSRDPGTSGVGTQYF. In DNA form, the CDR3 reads TGTGCCACCAGCAGAGATCCCGGGACTAGCGGGGTCGGAACCCAGTACTTC.

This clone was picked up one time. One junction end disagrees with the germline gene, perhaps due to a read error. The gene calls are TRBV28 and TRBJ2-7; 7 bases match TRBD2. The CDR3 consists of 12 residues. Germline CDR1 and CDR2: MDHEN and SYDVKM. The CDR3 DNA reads TGTGCCAGCAGTCTCCAGGGAGCGGGAAGGAACTTC. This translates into CASSLQGAGRNF.

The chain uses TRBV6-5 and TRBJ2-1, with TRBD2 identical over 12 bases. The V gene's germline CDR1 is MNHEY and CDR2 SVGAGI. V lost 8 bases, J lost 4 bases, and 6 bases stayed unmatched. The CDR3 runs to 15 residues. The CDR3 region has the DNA TGTGCCAGCCGAACTAGCGGGGGGCGGTACAATGAGCAGTTCTTC. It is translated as CASRTSGGRYNEQFF.

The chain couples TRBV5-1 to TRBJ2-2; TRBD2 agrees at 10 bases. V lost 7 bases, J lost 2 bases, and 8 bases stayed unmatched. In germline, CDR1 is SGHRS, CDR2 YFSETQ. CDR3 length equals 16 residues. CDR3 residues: CASFDVAGGNTGELFF. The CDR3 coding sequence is TGCGCCAGCTTTGACGTAGCGGGGGGAAACACCGGGGAGCTGTTTTTT.

CDR3 DNA sequence: TGTGCCAGCAGCTTAGGTGGGGGCGCGAACACTGAAGCTTTCTTT. Its translation is CASSLGGGANTEAFF. The rearrangement joins TRBV11-1 to TRBJ1-1; a possible D gene is TRBD1 (6 bases). V lost 1 base and J 1 base, leaving 10 bases between the germline ends. This CDR3 contains 15 residues. The V gene's germline CDR1 is SGHAT and CDR2 FQDESV (reference sequence).

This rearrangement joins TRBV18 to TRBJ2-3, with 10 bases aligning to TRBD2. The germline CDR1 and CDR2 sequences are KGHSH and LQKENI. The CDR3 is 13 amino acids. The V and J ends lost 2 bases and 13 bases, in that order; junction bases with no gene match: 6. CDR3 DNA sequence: TGTGCCAGCTCACCAAGCGGGGGGGCCTTAGAGTATTTT. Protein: CASSPSGGALEYF.

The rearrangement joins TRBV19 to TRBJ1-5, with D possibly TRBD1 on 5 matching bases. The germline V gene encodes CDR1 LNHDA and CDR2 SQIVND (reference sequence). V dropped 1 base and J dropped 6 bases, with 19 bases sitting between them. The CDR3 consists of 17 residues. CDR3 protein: CASSIVPIWQGGQPQHF. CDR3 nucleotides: TGTGCCAGTAGTATAGTACCAATTTGGCAGGGCGGTCAGCCCCAGCATTTT.

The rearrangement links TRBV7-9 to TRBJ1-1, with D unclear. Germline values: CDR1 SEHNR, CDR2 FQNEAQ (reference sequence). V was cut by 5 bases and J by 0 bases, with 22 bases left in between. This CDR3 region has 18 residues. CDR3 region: CASSPKQRLDMMNTEAFF. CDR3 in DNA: TGTGCCAGCAGCCCAAAACAGAGACTAGATATGATGAACACTGAAGCTTTCTTT. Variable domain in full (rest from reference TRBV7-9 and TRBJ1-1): DTGVSQNPRHKITKRGQNVTFRCDPISEHNRLYWYRQTLGQGPEFLTYFQNEAQLEKSRLLSDRFSAERPKGSFSTLEIQRTEQGDSAMYLCASSPKQRLDMMNTEAFFGQGTRLTVV.

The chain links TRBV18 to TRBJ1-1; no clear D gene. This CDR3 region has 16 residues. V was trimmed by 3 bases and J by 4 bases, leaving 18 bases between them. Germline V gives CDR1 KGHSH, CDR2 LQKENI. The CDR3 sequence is CASSPPIWGGGTEAFF. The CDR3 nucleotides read TGTGCCAGCTCACCGCCAATTTGGGGAGGTGGCACTGAAGCTTTCTTT.

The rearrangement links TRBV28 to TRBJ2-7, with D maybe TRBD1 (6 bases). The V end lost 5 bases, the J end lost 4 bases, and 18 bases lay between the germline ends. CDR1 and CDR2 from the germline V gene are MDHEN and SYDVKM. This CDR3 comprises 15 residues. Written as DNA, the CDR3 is TGTGCCAGCAGTAATACCGGGACAATTGGTTACGAGCAGTACTTC. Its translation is CASSNTGTIGYEQYF.

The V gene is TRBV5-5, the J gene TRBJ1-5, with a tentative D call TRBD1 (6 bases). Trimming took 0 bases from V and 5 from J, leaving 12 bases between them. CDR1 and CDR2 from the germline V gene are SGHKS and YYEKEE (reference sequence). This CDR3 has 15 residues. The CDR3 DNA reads TGTGCCAGCAGCTTGGAGGGGGACAACTATCAGCCCCAGCATTTT. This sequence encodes CASSLEGDNYQPQHF. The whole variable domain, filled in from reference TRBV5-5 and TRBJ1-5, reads DAGVTQSPTHLIKTRGQQVTLRCSPISGHKSVSWYQQVLGQGPQFIFQYYEKEERGRGNFPDRFSARQFPNYSSELNVNALLLGDSALYLCASSLEGDNYQPQHFGDGTRLSIL.

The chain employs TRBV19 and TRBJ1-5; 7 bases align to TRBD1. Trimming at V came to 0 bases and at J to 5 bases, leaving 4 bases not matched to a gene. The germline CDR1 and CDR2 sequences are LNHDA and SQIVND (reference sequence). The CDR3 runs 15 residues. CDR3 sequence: CASSIEGQVYQPQHF. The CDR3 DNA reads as TGTGCCAGTAGTATAGAAGGACAGGTATATCAGCCCCAGCATTTT.

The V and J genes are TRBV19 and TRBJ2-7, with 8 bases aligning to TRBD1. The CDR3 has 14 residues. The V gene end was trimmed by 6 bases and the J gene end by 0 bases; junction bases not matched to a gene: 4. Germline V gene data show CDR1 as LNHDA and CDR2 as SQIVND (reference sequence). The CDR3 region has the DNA TGTGCCAGTAGGCAGACAGGGGACTCCTACGAGCAGTACGTC. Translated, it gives CASRQTGDSYEQYV.

The chain's CDR3 is CASGTRTVATNEKLFF. CDR3 nucleotides: TGTGCCAGCGGAACTAGGACGGTAGCAACTAATGAAAAACTGTTTTTT. The chain couples TRBV6-6 to TRBJ1-4; D unclear. Deletions cut 8 bases from V and 0 bases from J, with 16 bases between. Germline V gene lookup returns CDR1 MNHNY and CDR2 SVGAGI (reference sequence). This CDR3 contains 16 residues.

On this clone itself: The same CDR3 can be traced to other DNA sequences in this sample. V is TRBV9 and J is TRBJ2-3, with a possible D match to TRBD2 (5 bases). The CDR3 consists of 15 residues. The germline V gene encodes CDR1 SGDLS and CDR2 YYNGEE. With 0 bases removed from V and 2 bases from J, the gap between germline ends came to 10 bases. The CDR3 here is CASSVGGLSTDTQYF. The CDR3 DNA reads TGTGCCAGCAGCGTAGGTGGACTCTCCACAGATACGCAGTATTTT.

CDR3 protein: CASSYGTSGGNEQFF. In DNA form, the CDR3 reads TGTGCCAGCAGTTACGGGACTAGCGGGGGAAATGAGCAGTTCTTC. This chain uses TRBV6-6 with TRBJ2-1; TRBD2 matches at 14 bases. CDR1 is MNHNY and CDR2 is SVGAGI in the germline V gene (reference sequence). Trimming removed 2 bases from V and 7 bases from J; junction bases left unmatched: 1. The CDR3 is 15 residues long.

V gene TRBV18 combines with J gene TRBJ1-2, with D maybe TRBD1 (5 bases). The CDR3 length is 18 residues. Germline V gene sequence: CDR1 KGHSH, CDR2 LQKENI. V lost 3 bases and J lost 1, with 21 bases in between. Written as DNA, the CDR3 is TGTGCCAGCTCACCGGAGGGGTTAAGGACGGCTGTTAACTATGGCTACACCTTC. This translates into CASSPEGLRTAVNYGYTF.

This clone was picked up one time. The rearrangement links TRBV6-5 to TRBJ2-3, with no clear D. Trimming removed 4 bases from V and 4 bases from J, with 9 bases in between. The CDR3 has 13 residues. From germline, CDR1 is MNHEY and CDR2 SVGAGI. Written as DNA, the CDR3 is TGTGCCAGCAGTTTGGAGAGAGCAGATACGCAGTATTTT. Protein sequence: CASSLERADTQYF.

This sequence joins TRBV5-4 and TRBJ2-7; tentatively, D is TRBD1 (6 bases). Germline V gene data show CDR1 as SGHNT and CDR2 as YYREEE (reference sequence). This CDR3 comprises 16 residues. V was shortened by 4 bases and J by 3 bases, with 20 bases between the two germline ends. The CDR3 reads CASSRLIGQRNYEQYV. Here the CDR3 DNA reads TGTGCCAGCAGCCGACTAATCGGACAGCGAAACTACGAGCAGTACGTC.

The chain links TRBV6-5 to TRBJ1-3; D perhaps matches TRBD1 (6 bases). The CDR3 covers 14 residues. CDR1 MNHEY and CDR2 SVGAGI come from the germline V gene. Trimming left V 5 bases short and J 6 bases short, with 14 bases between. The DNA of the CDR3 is TGTGCCAGCAGTAGTTCCCGGGACATAAACACCATATATTTT. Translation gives CASSSSRDINTIYF.

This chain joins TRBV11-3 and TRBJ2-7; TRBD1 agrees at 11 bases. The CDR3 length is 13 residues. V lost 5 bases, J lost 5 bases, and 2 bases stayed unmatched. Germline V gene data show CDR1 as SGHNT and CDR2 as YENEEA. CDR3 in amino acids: CASSGTGGHEQYF. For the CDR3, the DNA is TGTGCCAGCAGCGGGACAGGGGGGCACGAGCAGTACTTC. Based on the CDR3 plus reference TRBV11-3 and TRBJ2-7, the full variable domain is EAGVVQSPRYKIIEKKQPVAFWCNPISGHNTLYWYLQNLGQGPELLIRYENEEAVDDSQLPKDRFSAERLKGVDSTLKIQPAELGDSAVYLCASSGTGGHEQYFGPGTRLTVT.

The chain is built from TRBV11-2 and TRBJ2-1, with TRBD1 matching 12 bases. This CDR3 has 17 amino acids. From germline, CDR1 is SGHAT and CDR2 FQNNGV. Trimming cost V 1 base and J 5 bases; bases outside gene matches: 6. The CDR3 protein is CASSLGPGQGANNEQFF. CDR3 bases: TGTGCCAGCAGCTTAGGTCCGGGACAGGGGGCCAACAATGAGCAGTTCTTC.